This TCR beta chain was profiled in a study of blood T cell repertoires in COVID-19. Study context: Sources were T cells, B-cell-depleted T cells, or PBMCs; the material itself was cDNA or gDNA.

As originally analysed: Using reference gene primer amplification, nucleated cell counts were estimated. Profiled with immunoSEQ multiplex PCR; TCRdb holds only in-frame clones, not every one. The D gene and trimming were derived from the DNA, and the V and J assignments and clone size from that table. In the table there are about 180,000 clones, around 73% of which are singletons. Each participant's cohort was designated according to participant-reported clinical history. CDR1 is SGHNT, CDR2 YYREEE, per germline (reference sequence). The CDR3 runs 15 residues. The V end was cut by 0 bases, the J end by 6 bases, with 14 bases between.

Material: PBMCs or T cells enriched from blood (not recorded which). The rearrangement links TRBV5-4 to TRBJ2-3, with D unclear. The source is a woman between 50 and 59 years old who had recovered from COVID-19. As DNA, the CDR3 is TGTGCCAGCAGCTTGGACTTACGAAATCTGGATACGCAGTATTTT. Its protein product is CASSLDLRNLDTQYF.